This T cell receptor beta chain emerged from a study of cytomegalovirus exposure and HLA in healthy donors. Comments on this clone: Its cognate antigen is unknown.

Study conclusions and caveats: The classifier reportedly diagnosed cytomegalovirus status with high sensitivity and specificity.

V gave up 5 bases and J gave up 2 bases; unmatched junction bases: 8. The germline V gene encodes CDR1 SGHAT and CDR2 FQNNGV. The CDR3 totals 15 residues. Among the roughly 120 subjects of the validation cohort, separate from the roughly 730-subject first cohort, were the donors. Sequencing was performed with immunoSEQ multiplex PCR; in TCRdb, only in-frame clones are kept and a portion is missing. The data hold roughly 150,000 clones, with roughly nine tenths observed a single time. This receptor was taken from a woman in her 30s in good health and CMV-seronegative. Sequences were obtained from PBMCs. The rearrangement uses TRBV11-2 and TRBJ2-7; 8 bases fit TRBD2. DNA for the CDR3: TGTGCCAGCAGCCCCGGGACTAGGGGGGCCTACGAGCAGTACTTC. Translation gives CASSPGTRGAYEQYF.